The rows below give T cell receptor beta chains drawn from one sample of a study of T-cell reconstitution after alpha-beta-depleted transplantation in children. TCRdb re-called the PCR reads with MiXCR, one entry per CDR3 protein. The sample contains almost 500,000 distinct CDR3 sequences, around 13% of which appear only once. Specimen: PBMCs from the stem cell graft donor, collected from the stem cell graft. The receptors derive from a human donor who donated a stem cell graft to a child with combined immunodeficiency. CDR3s include the opening cysteine and the closing phenylalanine or tryptophan. D genes are given only for firm matches. Clone sizes are given selectively: once, few, many, or a class where the clone is expanded.

>TRBJ2-7|TRBV5-1|many|.
CASSFRILQGQTYEQYF
TGCGCCAGCAGCTTTCGGATTTTACAGGGACAAACCTACGAGCAGTACTTC
>TRBJ2-1|TRBV9|.|.
CASSVAEARSSYNEQFF
TGTGCCAGCAGCGTAGCTGAGGCAAGGAGCTCCTACAATGAGCAGTTCTTC
>TRBJ1-5|TRBV7-6|few|TRBD1
CASSTGQGASQPQHF
TGTGCCAGCAGCACCGGACAGGGGGCAAGTCAGCCCCAGCATTTT
>TRBJ2-7|TRBV9|few|TRBD2
CASSAGGIDSYEQYF
TGTGCCAGCAGCGCCGGGGGGATAGACTCCTACGAGCAGTACTTC
>TRBJ2-7|TRBV7-2|.|TRBD2
CASRPSGGSYEQYF
TGTGCCAGCAGACCTAGCGGGGGCAGCTACGAGCAGTACTTC
>TRBJ2-3|TRBV7-9|many|TRBD2
CASSRSGRTDTQYF
TGTGCCAGCAGTAGGAGCGGGAGGACAGATACGCAGTATTTT
>TRBJ2-3|TRBV12-3/TRBV12-4|many|TRBD2
CASSLVQNGRTDTQYF
TGTGCCAGCAGTTTGGTTCAAAACGGGAGGACAGATACGCAGTATTTT
>TRBJ2-7|TRBV29-1|many|.
CSVVTRQTYEQYF
TGCAGCGTTGTGACACGACAGACCTACGAGCAGTACTTC
>TRBJ2-7|TRBV20-1|.|TRBD1
CSARDPRTGTHEQYF
TGCAGTGCTAGAGACCCCCGGACAGGGACCCACGAGCAGTACTTC
>TRBJ2-5|TRBV29-1|.|.
CSVAPRTTQESQYF
TGCAGCGTTGCCCCTAGGACCACACAAGAGAGCCAGTACTTC
>TRBJ2-1|TRBV11-2|many|TRBD2
CASSLDSGLAGSNEQFF
TGTGCCAGCAGCTTAGATTCAGGACTAGCGGGCTCCAATGAGCAGTTCTTC
>TRBJ1-1|TRBV29-1|many|TRBD1
CSAWDRGTEAFF
TGCAGCGCCTGGGACAGGGGCACTGAAGCTTTCTTT
>TRBJ2-5|TRBV20-1|few|TRBD2
CSAARLAGGGGETQYF
TGCAGTGCTGCCCGATTAGCGGGTGGGGGAGGAGAGACCCAGTACTTC
>TRBJ2-5|TRBV12-3/TRBV12-4|many|.
CASGGRIPETQYF
TGTGCCAGCGGGGGCAGAATCCCGGAGACCCAGTACTTC
>TRBJ2-6|TRBV7-9|few|.
CASSWVEPGANVLTF
TGTGCCAGCAGCTGGGTGGAGCCCGGGGCCAACGTCCTGACTTTC
>TRBJ1-5|TRBV4-2|few|.
CASSQDFAGLVYQPQHF
TGTGCCAGCAGCCAAGATTTCGCAGGGTTAGTCTATCAGCCCCAGCATTTT
>TRBJ2-5|TRBV7-3|many|.
CASRVVGAQETQYF
TGTGCCAGCCGAGTTGTGGGGGCCCAAGAGACCCAGTACTTC
>TRBJ2-5|TRBV7-7|few|.
CASSLGRTAQETQYF
TGTGCTAGCAGCTTAGGTAGGACGGCGCAAGAGACCCAGTACTTC
>TRBJ2-2|TRBV9|few|.
CASSAPTRPGELFF
TGTGCCAGCAGCGCACCAACTCGGCCCGGGGAGCTGTTTTTT
>TRBJ2-5|TRBV7-9|few|.
CASSLVLASAETQYF
TGTGCCAGCAGCTTAGTTTTGGCCTCTGCGGAGACCCAGTACTTC
>TRBJ2-7|TRBV20-1|.|TRBD1
CSATLDREFGEQYF
TGCAGTGCTACACTGGACAGGGAGTTTGGCGAGCAGTACTTC
>TRBJ2-6|TRBV4-3|few|TRBD2
CASSLLAAFSGANVLTF
TGCGCCAGCAGCCTTCTAGCGGCGTTCTCTGGGGCCAACGTCCTGACTTTC
>TRBJ2-5|TRBV27|many|TRBD2
CASSRRRTSHQETQYF
TGTGCCAGCAGCCGCAGAAGGACTAGTCACCAAGAGACCCAGTACTTC
>TRBJ2-3|TRBV6-2/TRBV6-3|few|TRBD2
CASSTTRGGPYTDTQYF
TGTGCCAGCAGTACCACTCGGGGGGGCCCTTACACAGATACGCAGTATTTT